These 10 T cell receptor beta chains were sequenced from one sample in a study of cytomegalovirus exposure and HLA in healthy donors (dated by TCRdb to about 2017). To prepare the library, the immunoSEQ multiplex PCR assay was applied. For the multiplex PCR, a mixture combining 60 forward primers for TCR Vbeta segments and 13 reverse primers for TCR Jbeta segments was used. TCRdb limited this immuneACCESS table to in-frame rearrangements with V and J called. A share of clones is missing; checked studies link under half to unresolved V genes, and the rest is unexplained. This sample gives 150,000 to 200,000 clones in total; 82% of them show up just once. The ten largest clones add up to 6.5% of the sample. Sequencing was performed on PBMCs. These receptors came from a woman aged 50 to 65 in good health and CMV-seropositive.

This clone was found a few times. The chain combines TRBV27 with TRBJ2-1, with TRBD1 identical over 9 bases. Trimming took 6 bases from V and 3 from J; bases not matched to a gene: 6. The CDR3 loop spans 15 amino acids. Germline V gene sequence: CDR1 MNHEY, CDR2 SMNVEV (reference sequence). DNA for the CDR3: TGTGCCAGCAGGACCGGGACAGGGTACTACAATGAGCAGTTCTTC. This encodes CASRTGTGYYNEQFF.

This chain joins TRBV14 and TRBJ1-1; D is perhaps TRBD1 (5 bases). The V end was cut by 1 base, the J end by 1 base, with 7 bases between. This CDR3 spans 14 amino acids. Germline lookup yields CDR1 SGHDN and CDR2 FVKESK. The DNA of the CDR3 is TGTGCCAGCAGCCAAGTGGGGGGGAACACTGAAGCTTTCTTT. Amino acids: CASSQVGGNTEAFF.

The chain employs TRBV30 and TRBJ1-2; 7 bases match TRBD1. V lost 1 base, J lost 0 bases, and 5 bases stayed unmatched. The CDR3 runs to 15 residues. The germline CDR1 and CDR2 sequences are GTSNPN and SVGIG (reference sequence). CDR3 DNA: TGTGCCTGGAGTGAGGGGGCCCGAGCTAACTATGGCTACACCTTC. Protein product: CAWSEGARANYGYTF.

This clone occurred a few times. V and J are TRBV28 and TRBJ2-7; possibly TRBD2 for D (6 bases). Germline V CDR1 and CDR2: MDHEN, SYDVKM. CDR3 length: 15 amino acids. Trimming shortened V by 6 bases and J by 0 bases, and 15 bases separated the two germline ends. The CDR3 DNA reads TGTGCCAGCAGCGATAGCGGCACTCGCTCCTACGAGCAGTACTTC. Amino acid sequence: CASSDSGTRSYEQYF.

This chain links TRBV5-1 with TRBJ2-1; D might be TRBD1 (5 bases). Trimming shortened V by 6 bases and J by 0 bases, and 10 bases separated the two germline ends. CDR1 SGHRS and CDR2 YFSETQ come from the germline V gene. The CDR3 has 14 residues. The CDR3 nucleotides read TGCGCCAGCACGAGAGACAGCTCCTACAATGAGCAGTTCTTC. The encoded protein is CASTRDSSYNEQFF.

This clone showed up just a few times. DNA of the CDR3: TGTGCCAGCAGTAGGGGAACCTACGAGCAGTACTTC. Translated: CASSRGTYEQYF. The chain links TRBV5-6 to TRBJ2-7; D possibly corresponds to TRBD1 (5 bases). Per the germline V gene, CDR1 is SGHDT and CDR2 is YYEEEE. Deletions cut 5 bases from V and 2 bases from J, with 8 bases between. The CDR3 is made up of 12 amino acids.

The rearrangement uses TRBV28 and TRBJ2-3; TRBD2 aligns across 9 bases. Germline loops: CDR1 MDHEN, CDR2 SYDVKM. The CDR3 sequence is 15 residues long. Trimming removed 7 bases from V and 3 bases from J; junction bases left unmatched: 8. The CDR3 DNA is TGTGCCAGCACCGTAGCGGGAGAGGCGACAGATACGCAGTATTTT. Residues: CASTVAGEATDTQYF.

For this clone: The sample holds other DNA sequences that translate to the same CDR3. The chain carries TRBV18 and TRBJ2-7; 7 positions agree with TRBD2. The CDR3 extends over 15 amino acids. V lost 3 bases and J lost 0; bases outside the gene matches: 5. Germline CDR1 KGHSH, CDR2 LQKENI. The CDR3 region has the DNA TGTGCCAGCTCACCTGGGCGGGGGAGCTCCTACGAGCAGTACTTC. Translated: CASSPGRGSSYEQYF.

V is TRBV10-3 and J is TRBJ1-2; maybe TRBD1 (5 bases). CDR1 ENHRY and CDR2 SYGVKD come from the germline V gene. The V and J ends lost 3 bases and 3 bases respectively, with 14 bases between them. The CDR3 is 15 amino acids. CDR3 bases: TGTGCCATCAGTGATGGACCAGGGTTGCACTATGGCTACACCTTC. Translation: CAISDGPGLHYGYTF.

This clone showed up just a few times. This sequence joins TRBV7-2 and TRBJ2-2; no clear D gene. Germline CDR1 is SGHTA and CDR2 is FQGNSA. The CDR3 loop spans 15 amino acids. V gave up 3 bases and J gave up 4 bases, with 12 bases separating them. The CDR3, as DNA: TGTGCCAGCAGCTTCCTGGGCCGAGTCACCGGGGAGCTGTTTTTT. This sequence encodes CASSFLGRVTGELFF.